Presented here are 16 T cell receptor beta chains from one specimen sequenced in a study of cytomegalovirus exposure and HLA in healthy donors. PCR amplification relied on 60 Vbeta primers (plus 13 Jbeta primers). TCRdb's copy holds only in-frame clones and misses some; the assay was immunoSEQ multiplex PCR. The sample carries 85,000 to 130,000 clones, 65% to 80% recorded once. Sequencing was carried out using PBMCs. Receptor source: a man aged 55 to 70 in good health and CMV-seronegative.

On this clone: The sample carries other DNA sequences with the same CDR3. V gene TRBV9 combines with J gene TRBJ2-5, with D possibly being TRBD1 (8 bases). Germline lookup yields CDR1 SGDLS and CDR2 YYNGEE. The V end lost 0 bases, the J end lost 5 bases, and 14 bases lay between the germline ends. The CDR3 totals 15 residues. Here the CDR3 DNA reads TGTGCCAGCAGCGTAGTAGGACAGGGAGGGGAGACCCAGTACTTC. It yields the protein CASSVVGQGGETQYF.

The chain employs TRBV11-2 and TRBJ1-1; D is undetermined. Germline CDR1 SGHAT, CDR2 FQNNGV. CDR3 size: 12 residues. V was shortened by 2 bases and J by 5 bases, with 6 bases between the two germline ends. CDR3 in DNA: TGTGCCAGCAGCTTAAAGCGGACTGAAGCTTTCTTT. Translating gives CASSLKRTEAFF.

The V and J genes are TRBV7-3 and TRBJ2-6; tentatively, D is TRBD1 (6 bases). The CDR3 covers 18 residues. The V gene lost 3 bases and the J gene lost 0 bases, with 15 bases spanning the gap. Germline V gene data show CDR1 as SGHTA and CDR2 as FQGTGA. The CDR3 here is CASSLRDTRSSGANVLTF. In DNA, the CDR3 is TGTGCCAGCAGCTTGAGGGACACCAGAAGCTCTGGGGCCAACGTCCTGACTTTC.

This chain connects TRBV10-2 to TRBJ1-2; TRBD1 matches at 9 bases. Germline-derived CDR1 and CDR2 are WSHSY and SAAADI. V was clipped by 4 bases and J by 7 bases; unmatched bases: 10. This CDR3 spans 15 amino acids. CDR3 coding DNA: TGCGCCAGCAGTGCCCCCCGGGACAGGGAACCTGGCTACACCTTC. This gives the protein CASSAPRDREPGYTF.

V is TRBV4-3 and J is TRBJ2-1; 12 nucleotides agree with TRBD2. The V gene's germline CDR1 is LGHNA and CDR2 YSLEER. The CDR3 runs 16 residues. The V segment lost 3 bases and the J segment 7 bases; nucleotides outside the gene matches: 7. The CDR3 sequence is CASSQELAGGRNEQFF. The CDR3 nucleotides read TGCGCCAGCAGCCAGGAACTAGCGGGGGGCCGGAATGAGCAGTTCTTC.

This chain joins TRBV5-5 and TRBJ1-5; possibly TRBD1 for D (6 bases). The CDR3 consists of 15 residues. Germline assignment: CDR1 SGHKS and CDR2 YYEKEE (reference sequence). Trimming pared 0 bases from V and 2 bases from J, leaving 9 bases between. CDR3 protein: CASSLGGQGNQPQHF. For the CDR3, the DNA is TGTGCCAGCAGCTTGGGGGGGCAAGGCAATCAGCCCCAGCATTTT.

This chain links TRBV29-1 with TRBJ1-1; D call uncertain. The CDR3 runs 13 residues. The germline V and J ends were trimmed by 7 bases and 0 bases, with 12 bases remaining between them. Germline V gene data show CDR1 as SQVTM and CDR2 as ANQGSEA. CDR3 protein: CSDLTVMNTEAFF. CDR3 DNA sequence: TGCAGCGACCTAACAGTGATGAACACTGAAGCTTTCTTT.

The chain uses TRBV5-1 and TRBJ1-6; 8 bases are a match to TRBD1. The germline V gene has CDR1 SGHRS and CDR2 YFSETQ. This CDR3 contains 15 residues. V lost 4 bases to trimming and J lost 6 bases; unmatched junction nucleotides: 6. The CDR3 spells CASSLETGGNSPLHF. In nucleotides, the CDR3 is TGCGCCAGCAGCCTGGAAACAGGGGGTAATTCACCCCTCCACTTT.

The chain uses TRBV7-9 and TRBJ1-4, with 10 bases matching TRBD1. Per germline, CDR1 SEHNR and CDR2 FQNEAQ (reference sequence). The ends lost 5 bases at V and 6 bases at J; junction bases unmatched: 6. This CDR3 region has 15 residues. The CDR3 DNA is TGTGCCAGCAGCGTCGGGACAGGGGTTTATGAAAAACTGTTTTTT. Translation: CASSVGTGVYEKLFF.

This chain joins TRBV7-9 and TRBJ1-5; D is perhaps TRBD1 (6 bases). Germline V CDR1 and CDR2: SEHNR, FQNEAQ (reference sequence). This CDR3 spans 14 amino acids. V gave up 11 bases and J gave up 5 bases, with 19 bases separating them. CDR3 loop: CASQGFRNDQPQHF. The CDR3 DNA reads as TGTGCCTCCCAGGGGTTTCGAAATGATCAGCCCCAGCATTTT.

The genes are TRBV28 and TRBJ2-2; D perhaps matches TRBD1 (6 bases). The CDR3 spans 13 residues. CDR1 is MDHEN and CDR2 is SYDVKM in the germline V gene. Trimming removed 8 bases at V and 5 bases at J, with 12 bases between. Here the CDR3 reads CASGLTGTGELFF. The DNA of the CDR3 is TGTGCCAGCGGACTCACAGGGACCGGGGAGCTGTTTTTT.

The V call is TRBV7-2, the J call TRBJ2-1; 7 bases are a match to TRBD2. V shed 5 bases, J shed 3 bases, and the junction held 10 bases outside the gene matches. Germline V gene lookup returns CDR1 SGHTA and CDR2 FQGNSA. This CDR3 is 16 amino acids long. The CDR3: CASSPPGRGSYNEQFF. The CDR3 bases are TGTGCCAGCAGCCCACCGGGGCGGGGGAGCTACAATGAGCAGTTCTTC.

This chain joins TRBV2 and TRBJ2-5; TRBD2 aligns across 7 bases. Germline V gene lookup returns CDR1 SNHLY and CDR2 FYNNEI. The ends lost 9 bases at V and 0 bases at J; junction bases unmatched: 4. CDR3 length: 13 residues. CDR3 DNA sequence: TGTGCCAGTGCGGGGACTAACCAAGAGACCCAGTACTTC. It yields the protein CASAGTNQETQYF.

The genes are TRBV5-1 and TRBJ2-3; D is uncertain. With 1 base removed from V and 0 bases from J, the gap between germline ends came to 6 bases. Germline V gene sequence: CDR1 SGHRS, CDR2 YFSETQ. This CDR3 has 14 amino acids. The CDR3 spells CASSLTRSTDTQYF. The CDR3 DNA follows: TGCGCCAGCAGCTTGACCAGAAGCACAGATACGCAGTATTTT.

The chain carries TRBV2 and TRBJ2-7, with a weak D call TRBD2 (5 bases). Germline V gene lookup returns CDR1 SNHLY and CDR2 FYNNEI. The V end lost 6 bases, the J end lost 2 bases, and 17 bases lay between the germline ends. This CDR3 is 15 amino acids long. CDR3 residues: CASRYRWEPPYEQYF. The CDR3 nucleotides read TGTGCCAGCAGGTACAGATGGGAGCCCCCCTACGAGCAGTACTTC.

Here the CDR3 DNA reads TGTGCCAGCAGTTACGGGGGACAGGACACCTTC. It codes for CASSYGGQDTF. The rearrangement joins TRBV6-5 to TRBJ1-2; TRBD1 agrees at 8 bases. CDR1 and CDR2 from the germline V gene are MNHEY and SVGAGI. The CDR3 extends over 11 amino acids. V was clipped by 2 bases and J by 12 bases; unmatched bases: 2.